These T cell receptor beta chains were read from a single sample in a study of blood T cell repertoires in COVID-19. Some clones are missing from TCRdb's copy, which holds only in-frame ones; the method was immunoSEQ multiplex PCR. The sample shows 250,000 to 300,000 clones, about 90% of them seen only once. Material: peripheral blood. These receptors all stem from a woman aged 25 to 45 with COVID-19, enrolled during active disease. Each CDR3 is given with its conserved first and last residue. D genes are given only for firm matches. A clone size is listed for some rows: how often the clone was seen (once, few, many), or a class if it is expanded.

>-|TRBV6-5|-|TRBJ1-5
CASSFDRYSNQPQHF
TGTGCCAGCAGTTTTGACAGGTATAGCAATCAGCCCCAGCATTTT
>-|TRBV7-2|-|TRBJ1-6
CASSFRPPVGGSPLHF
TGTGCCAGCAGCTTTAGACCGCCCGTGGGAGGTTCACCCCTCCACTTT
>-|TRBV27|TRBD1|TRBJ2-1
CASSERQGEQFF
TGTGCCAGCAGTGAACGACAGGGTGAGCAGTTCTTC
>once|TRBV4-1|TRBD1|TRBJ2-1
CASSQKGGFDEQFF
TGCGCCAGCAGCCAGAAAGGGGGCTTCGATGAGCAGTTCTTC
>-|TRBV5-8|-|TRBJ1-1
CASGIDSMNTEAFF
TGTGCCAGCGGCATTGACAGTATGAACACTGAAGCTTTCTTT
>-|TRBV18|-|TRBJ1-3
CASSSNKGSVSGNTIYF
TGTGCCAGTTCCTCAAATAAGGGGTCCGTCTCTGGAAACACCATATATTTT
>-|TRBV10-3|TRBD2|TRBJ2-3
CAISESRLAGRSSTDTQYF
TGTGCCATCAGTGAGTCGAGACTAGCGGGCCGCTCTAGCACAGATACGCAGTATTTT
>-|TRBV18|-|TRBJ1-5
CASSPGTGMIGQPQHF
TGTGCCAGCTCACCGGGTACAGGGATGATCGGTCAGCCCCAGCATTTT
>-|TRBV30|-|TRBJ1-1
CAWSPVWGGRTFF
TGTGCCTGGAGTCCGGTGTGGGGGGGGAGAACTTTCTTT
>-|TRBV10-1|TRBD1|TRBJ1-2
CASSETRDSALGYTF
TGCGCCAGCAGTGAGACAAGGGACAGCGCGCTCGGCTACACCTTC
>-|TRBV4-2|-|TRBJ1-5
CASSHGTYSNQPQHF
TGTGCCAGCAGCCATGGGACTTATAGCAATCAGCCCCAGCATTTT
>-|TRBV4-1|-|TRBJ1-1
CASSSGFMNTEAFF
TGCGCCAGCAGCTCAGGGTTCATGAACACTGAAGCTTTCTTT
>-|TRBV5-4|-|TRBJ2-1
CATTQANEQFF
TGTGCCACTACGCAAGCAAATGAGCAGTTCTTC
>-|TRBV18|TRBD2|TRBJ2-3
CASSPGRGGTDTQYF
TGTGCCAGCTCCCCTGGCCGCGGGGGGACAGATACGCAGTATTTT
>-|TRBV5-1|TRBD1|TRBJ1-2
CASSPRGPYYGYTF
TGCGCCAGCAGCCCCAGGGGGCCGTACTATGGCTACACCTTC
>-|TRBV7-9|TRBD1|TRBJ1-1
CASTLDRAGNTEAFF
TGTGCCAGCACCCTGGACAGGGCGGGGAACACTGAAGCTTTCTTT
>-|TRBV16|-|TRBJ1-4
CASSLEGEKLFF
TGTGCCAGCAGCCTCGAGGGCGAAAAACTGTTTTTT
>-|TRBV2|TRBD1|TRBJ2-4
CASSGQGRPF
TGTGCCAGCAGTGGACAGGGTCGACCGTTC
>-|TRBV28|-|TRBJ1-5
CASSQWTANSNQPQHF
TGTGCCAGCAGCCAGTGGACAGCTAATAGCAATCAGCCCCAGCATTTT
>-|TRBV3-1/TRBV3-2|-|TRBJ1-6
CASSQVTGFSSPLHF
TGTGCCAGCAGCCAAGTCACAGGGTTCAGTTCACCCCTCCACTTT
>-|TRBV3-1/TRBV3-2|TRBD2|TRBJ2-5
CASSQDRLAGVETQYF
TGTGCCAGCAGCCAAGATCGTCTAGCGGGGGTGGAGACCCAGTACTTC
>-|TRBV13|-|TRBJ1-1
CASSLAPNTEAFF
TGTGCCAGCAGCTTAGCCCCTAACACTGAAGCTTTCTTT
>-|TRBV11-2|TRBD2|TRBJ2-5
CASSSRRGFETQYF
TGTGCCAGCAGTTCCAGGCGGGGGTTCGAGACCCAGTACTTC
>-|TRBV5-1|-|TRBJ1-2
CASSLAGGTYGYGYTF
TGCGCCAGCAGCTTGGCTGGGGGGACCTACGGGTATGGCTACACCTTC